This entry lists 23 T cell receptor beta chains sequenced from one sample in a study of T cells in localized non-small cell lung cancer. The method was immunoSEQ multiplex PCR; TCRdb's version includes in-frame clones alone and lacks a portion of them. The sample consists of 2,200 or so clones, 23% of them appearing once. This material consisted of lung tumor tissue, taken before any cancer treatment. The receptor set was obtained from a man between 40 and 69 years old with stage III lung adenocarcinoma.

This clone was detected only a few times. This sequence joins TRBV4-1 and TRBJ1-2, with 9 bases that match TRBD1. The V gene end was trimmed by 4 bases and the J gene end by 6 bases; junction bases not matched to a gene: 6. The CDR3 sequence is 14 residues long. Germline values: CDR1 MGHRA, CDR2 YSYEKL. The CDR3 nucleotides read TGCGCCAGCAGCCCGGGACAGGGTTTAAATGGCTACACCTTC. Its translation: CASSPGQGLNGYTF.

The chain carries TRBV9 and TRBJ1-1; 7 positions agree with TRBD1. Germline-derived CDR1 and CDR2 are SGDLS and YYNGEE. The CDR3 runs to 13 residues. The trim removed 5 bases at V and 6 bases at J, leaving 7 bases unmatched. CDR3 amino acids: CASRLTGNAEAFF. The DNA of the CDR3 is TGTGCCAGCAGGCTGACAGGGAATGCTGAAGCTTTCTTT.

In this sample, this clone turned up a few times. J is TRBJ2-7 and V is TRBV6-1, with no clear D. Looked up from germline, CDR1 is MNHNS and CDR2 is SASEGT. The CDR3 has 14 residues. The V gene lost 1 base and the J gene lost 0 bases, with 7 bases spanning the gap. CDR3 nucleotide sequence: TGTGCCAGCAGTGAAGGCTGGAGCTCCTACGAGCAGTACTTC. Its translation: CASSEGWSSYEQYF.

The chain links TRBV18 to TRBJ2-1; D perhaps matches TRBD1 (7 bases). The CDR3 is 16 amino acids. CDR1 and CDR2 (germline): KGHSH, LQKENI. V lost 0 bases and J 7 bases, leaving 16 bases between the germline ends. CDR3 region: CASSPPRGEHRNEQFF. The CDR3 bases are TGTGCCAGCTCACCACCCAGGGGGGAGCATCGGAATGAGCAGTTCTTC.

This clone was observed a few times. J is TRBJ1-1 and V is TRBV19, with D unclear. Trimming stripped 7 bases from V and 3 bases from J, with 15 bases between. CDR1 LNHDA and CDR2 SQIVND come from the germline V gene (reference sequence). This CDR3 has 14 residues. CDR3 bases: TGTGCCAGTAAGAAGACACAACCTCACACTGAAGCTTTCTTT. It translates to CASKKTQPHTEAFF.

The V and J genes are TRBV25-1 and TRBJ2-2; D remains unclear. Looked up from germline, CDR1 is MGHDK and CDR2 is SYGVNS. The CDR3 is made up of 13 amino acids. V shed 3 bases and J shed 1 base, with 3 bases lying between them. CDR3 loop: CASSEENTGELFF. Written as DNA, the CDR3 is TGTGCCAGCAGTGAGGAGAACACCGGGGAGCTGTTTTTT.

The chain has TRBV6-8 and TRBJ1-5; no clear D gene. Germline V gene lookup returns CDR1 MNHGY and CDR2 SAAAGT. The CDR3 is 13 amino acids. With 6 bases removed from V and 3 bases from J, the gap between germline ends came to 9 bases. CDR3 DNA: TGTGCCAGCAGAGGCCCTATCAATCAGCCCCAGCATTTT. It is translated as CASRGPINQPQHF.

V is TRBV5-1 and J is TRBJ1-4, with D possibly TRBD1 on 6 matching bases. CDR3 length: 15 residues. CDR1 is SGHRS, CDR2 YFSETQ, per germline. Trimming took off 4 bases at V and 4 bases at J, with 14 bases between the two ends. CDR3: CASSTTGMGNEKLFF. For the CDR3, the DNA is TGCGCCAGCAGCACCACAGGGATGGGTAATGAAAAACTGTTTTTT.

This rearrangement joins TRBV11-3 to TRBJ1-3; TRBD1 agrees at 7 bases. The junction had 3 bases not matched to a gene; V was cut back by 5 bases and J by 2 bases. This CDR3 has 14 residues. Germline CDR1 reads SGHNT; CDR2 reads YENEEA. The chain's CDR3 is CASSAGGAGNTIYF. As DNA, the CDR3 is TGTGCCAGCAGCGCAGGGGGGGCTGGAAACACCATATATTTT.

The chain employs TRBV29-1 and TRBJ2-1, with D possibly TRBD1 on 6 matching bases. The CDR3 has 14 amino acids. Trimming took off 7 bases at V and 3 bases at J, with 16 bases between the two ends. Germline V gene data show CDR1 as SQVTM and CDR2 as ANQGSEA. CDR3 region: CSAINWGRYNEQFF. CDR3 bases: TGCAGCGCAATAAACTGGGGGCGCTACAATGAGCAGTTCTTC.

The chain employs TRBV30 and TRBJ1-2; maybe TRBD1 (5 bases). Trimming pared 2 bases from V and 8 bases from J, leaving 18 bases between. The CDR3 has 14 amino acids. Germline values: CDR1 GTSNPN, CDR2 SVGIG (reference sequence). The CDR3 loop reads CAWSFTGQTGGYTF. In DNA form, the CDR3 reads TGTGCCTGGAGTTTCACAGGCCAAACCGGGGGCTACACCTTC.

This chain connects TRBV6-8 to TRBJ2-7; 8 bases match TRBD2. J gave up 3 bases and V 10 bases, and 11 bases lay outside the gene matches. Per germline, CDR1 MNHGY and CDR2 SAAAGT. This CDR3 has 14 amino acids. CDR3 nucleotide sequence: TGTGCCATCAAGCCAGCGGGGGAAATCTACGAGCAGTACTTC. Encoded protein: CAIKPAGEIYEQYF.

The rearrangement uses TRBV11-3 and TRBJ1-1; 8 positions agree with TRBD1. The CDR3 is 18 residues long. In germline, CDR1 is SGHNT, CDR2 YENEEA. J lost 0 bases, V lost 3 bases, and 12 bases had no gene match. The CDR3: CASSFPRQGARMNTEAFF. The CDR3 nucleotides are TGTGCCAGCAGCTTTCCACGGCAGGGGGCCAGAATGAACACTGAAGCTTTCTTT.

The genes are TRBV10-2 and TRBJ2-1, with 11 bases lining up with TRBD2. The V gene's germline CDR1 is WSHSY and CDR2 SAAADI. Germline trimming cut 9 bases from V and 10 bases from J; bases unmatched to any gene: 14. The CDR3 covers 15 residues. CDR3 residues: CASNPSLAGGEEQFF. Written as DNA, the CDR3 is TGCGCCAGTAATCCGAGTCTAGCGGGAGGTGAAGAGCAGTTCTTC.

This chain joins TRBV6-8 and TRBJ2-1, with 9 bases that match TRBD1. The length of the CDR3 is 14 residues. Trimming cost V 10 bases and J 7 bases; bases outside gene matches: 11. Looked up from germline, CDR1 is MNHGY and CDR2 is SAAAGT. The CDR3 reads CAISPGQGKNEQFF. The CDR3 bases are TGTGCCATCAGCCCGGGACAGGGAAAAAATGAGCAGTTCTTC.

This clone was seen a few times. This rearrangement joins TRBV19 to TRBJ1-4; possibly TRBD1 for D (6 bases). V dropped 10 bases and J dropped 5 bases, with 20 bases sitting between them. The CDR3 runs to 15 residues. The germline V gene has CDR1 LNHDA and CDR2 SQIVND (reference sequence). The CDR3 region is CATRGPRTQNEKLFF. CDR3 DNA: TGTGCCACCAGGGGTCCCAGGACCCAAAATGAAAAACTGTTTTTT.

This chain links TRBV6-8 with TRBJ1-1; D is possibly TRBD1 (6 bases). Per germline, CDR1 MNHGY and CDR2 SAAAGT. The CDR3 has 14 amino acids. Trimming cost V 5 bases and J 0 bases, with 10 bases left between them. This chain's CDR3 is CASSLGGMNTEAFF. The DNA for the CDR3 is TGTGCCAGCAGTCTAGGGGGAATGAACACTGAAGCTTTCTTT.

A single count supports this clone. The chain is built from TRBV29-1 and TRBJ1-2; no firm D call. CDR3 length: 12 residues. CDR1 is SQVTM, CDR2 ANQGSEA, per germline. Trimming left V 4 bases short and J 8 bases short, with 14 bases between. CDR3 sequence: CSVVEGSAGYTF. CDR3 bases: TGCAGCGTTGTGGAGGGATCTGCCGGCTACACCTTC. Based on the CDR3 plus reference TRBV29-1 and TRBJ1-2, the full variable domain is SAVISQKPSRDICQRGTSLTIQCQVDSQVTMMFWYRQQPGQSLTLIATANQGSEATYESGFVIDKFPISRPNLTFSTLTVSNMSPEDSSIYLCSVVEGSAGYTFGSGTRLTVV.

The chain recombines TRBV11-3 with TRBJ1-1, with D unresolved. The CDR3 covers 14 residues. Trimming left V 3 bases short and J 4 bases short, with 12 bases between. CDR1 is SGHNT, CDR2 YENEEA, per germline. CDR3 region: CASSLAASGTEAFF. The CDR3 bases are TGTGCCAGCAGCTTGGCCGCGTCGGGCACTGAAGCTTTCTTT.

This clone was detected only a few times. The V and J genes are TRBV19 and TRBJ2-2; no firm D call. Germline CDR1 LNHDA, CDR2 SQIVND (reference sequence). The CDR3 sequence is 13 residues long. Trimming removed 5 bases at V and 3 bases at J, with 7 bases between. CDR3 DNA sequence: TGTGCCAGTAGTGACCAGCACACCGGGGAGCTGTTTTTT. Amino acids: CASSDQHTGELFF.

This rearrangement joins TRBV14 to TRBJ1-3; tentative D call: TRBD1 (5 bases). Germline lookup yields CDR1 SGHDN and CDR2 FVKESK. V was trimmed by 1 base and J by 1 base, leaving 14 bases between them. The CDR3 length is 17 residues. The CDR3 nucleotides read TGTGCCAGCAGCCAAGGCGCGACAGTCGCTTCTGGAAACACCATATATTTT. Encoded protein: CASSQGATVASGNTIYF.

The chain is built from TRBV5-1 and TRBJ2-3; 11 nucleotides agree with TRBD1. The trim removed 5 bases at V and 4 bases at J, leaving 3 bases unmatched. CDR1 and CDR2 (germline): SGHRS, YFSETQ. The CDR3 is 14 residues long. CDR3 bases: TGCGCCAGCAGTCCGGGACAGGGGGCAGATACGCAGTATTTT. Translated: CASSPGQGADTQYF.

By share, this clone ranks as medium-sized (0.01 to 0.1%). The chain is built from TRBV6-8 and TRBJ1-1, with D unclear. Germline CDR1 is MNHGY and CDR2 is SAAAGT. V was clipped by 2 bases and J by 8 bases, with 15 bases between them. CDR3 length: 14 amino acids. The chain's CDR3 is CASSYSSWGPEAFF. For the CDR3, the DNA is TGTGCCAGCAGTTACAGTTCTTGGGGTCCCGAAGCTTTCTTT.